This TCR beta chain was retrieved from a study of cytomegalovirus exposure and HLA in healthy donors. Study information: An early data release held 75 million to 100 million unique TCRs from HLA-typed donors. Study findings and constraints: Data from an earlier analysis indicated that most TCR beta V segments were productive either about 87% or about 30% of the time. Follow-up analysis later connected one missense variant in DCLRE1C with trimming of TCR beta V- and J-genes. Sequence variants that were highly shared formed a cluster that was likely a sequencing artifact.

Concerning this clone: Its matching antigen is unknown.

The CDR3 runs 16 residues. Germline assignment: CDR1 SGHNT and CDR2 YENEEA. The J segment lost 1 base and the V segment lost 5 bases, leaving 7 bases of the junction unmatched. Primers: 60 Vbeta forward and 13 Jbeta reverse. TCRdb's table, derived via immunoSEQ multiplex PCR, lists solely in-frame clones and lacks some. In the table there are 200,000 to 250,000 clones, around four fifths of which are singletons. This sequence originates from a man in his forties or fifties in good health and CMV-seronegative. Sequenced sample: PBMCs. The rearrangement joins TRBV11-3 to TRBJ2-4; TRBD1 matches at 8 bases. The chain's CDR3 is CASSPGQGMAKNIQYF. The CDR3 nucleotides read TGTGCCAGCAGCCCCGGACAGGGAATGGCCAAAAACATTCAGTACTTC.